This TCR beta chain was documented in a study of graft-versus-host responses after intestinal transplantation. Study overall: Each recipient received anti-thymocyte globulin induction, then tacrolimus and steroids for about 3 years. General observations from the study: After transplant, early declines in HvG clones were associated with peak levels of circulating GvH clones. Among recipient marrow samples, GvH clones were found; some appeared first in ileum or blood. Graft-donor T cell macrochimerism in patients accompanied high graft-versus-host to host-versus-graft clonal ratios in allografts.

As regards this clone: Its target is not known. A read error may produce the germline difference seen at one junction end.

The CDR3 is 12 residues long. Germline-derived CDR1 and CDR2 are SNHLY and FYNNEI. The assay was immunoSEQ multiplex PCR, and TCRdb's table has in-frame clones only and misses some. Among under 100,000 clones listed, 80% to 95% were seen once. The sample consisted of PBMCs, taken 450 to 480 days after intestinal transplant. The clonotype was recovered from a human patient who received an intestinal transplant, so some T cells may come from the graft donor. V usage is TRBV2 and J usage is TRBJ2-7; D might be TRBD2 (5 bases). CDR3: CASTKEDSSRHF. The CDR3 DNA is TGTGCCAGCACCAAGGAGGATTCAAGCAGACACTTC.